The source of this T cell receptor beta chain is a study of OX40 agonist ivuxolimab in advanced cancers. Broadly, across the study: Ivuxolimab was a fully human IgG2 agonistic monoclonal antibody targeting the costimulatory receptor OX40 (CD134). Intravenous ivuxolimab was administered to patients every 2 weeks at six dose levels: 0.01, 0.1, 0.3, 1.5, 3 and 10 mg/kg. Of the 50 or so patients in dose escalation, about 20 had hepatocellular carcinoma, some 15 had melanoma, 9 had renal cell carcinoma and 9 had head and neck cancer. A male proportion of around 81% and a mean age of approximately 55 years, ranging from 23 to 79, were recorded for the dose-escalation cohort. Patients were allowed to have had prior anti-PD-1, anti-PD-L1 or anti-CTLA-4 therapy, and roughly two fifths of the dose-escalation patients had been treated with checkpoint inhibitors. Three dose-escalation patients achieved partial responses, one with hepatocellular carcinoma and two with cutaneous melanoma. Peripheral TCRbeta sequencing was intended to test whether TCR sequence diversity was altered and clonal T-cell expansion was caused by ivuxolimab. The paper reports the monotherapy dose-escalation portion (N of about 50 patients) of the phase I ivuxolimab trial.

For this clone: There is no known antigen for this receptor. Base qualities are missing; no much larger clone stands one base away.

The trial excluded patients who had a history of autoimmune disease or were on systemic immunosuppression. Peripheral blood for TCR sequencing was drawn from every dose cohort at baseline, at cycle 4 day 1 and at cycle 7 day 1. The samples were taken from a phase I, first-in-human, multicenter, open-label dose-escalation trial of ivuxolimab. The trial enrolled adults with locally advanced or metastatic head and neck squamous cell, hepatocellular, melanoma or renal cell carcinoma. Before TCR sequencing, CD4+ T cells and CD8+ T cells were sorted from peripheral blood as separate populations. Spanning cysteine to phenylalanine, the CDR3 consists of 15 amino acids. This entry keeps only the CDR3 DNA: 45 bases, framed from base 1. The germline V gene (reference sequence) sets CDR1 to LNHDA and CDR2 to SQIVND. V and J are truncated by 2 bases and 6 bases respectively, leaving an intervening sequence of 14 bases.

Genomic DNA was isolated from the sorted cells so that the TCRbeta CDR3 region could be sequenced. The immunoSEQ Assay was used for sequencing of TCRbeta CDR3 regions. Here the immuneACCESS table is served through TCRdb, limited to in-frame sequences with V and J called. Missing clones are a known gap in these copies; in checked studies unresolved V genes cover under half, and the rest lacks a known reason. Recorded for this sample are roughly 17,000 clones; approximately 84% of them occurred a single time. The top ten constitute roughly 25% of the sample. Points the paper makes about the study in general: Low levels of normalized T-cell clonal expansion were also seen in some patients who did not respond. Antigen specificity was not determined for the clonally expanded peripheral T cells. In the 0.1-3.0 mg/kg groups, partial responders were among the patients with the lowest normalized peripheral clonal expansion, particularly in CD8+ T cells. After ivuxolimab, expanded clones were on average more numerous among CD8+ T cells than among CD4+ T cells. Clonal expansion of both CD4+ and CD8+ blood T cells was observed from baseline to week 6 at doses 0.1 to 3.0 mg/kg.

Specimen: CD4+ or CD8+ T cells sorted from blood, collected in a trial of the OX40 agonist ivuxolimab. This clonotype was obtained from an adult with an advanced solid tumor such as melanoma, head and neck, liver or kidney cancer. The receptor chain draws on TRBV19 and TRBJ1-5, with TRBD1 perhaps the D gene, on 5 matching bases. The nucleotide sequence is TGTGCCAGTAGTATACAGGGTACGGGCGGTCAGCCCCAGCATTTT. The encoded protein is CASSIQGTGGQPQHF.